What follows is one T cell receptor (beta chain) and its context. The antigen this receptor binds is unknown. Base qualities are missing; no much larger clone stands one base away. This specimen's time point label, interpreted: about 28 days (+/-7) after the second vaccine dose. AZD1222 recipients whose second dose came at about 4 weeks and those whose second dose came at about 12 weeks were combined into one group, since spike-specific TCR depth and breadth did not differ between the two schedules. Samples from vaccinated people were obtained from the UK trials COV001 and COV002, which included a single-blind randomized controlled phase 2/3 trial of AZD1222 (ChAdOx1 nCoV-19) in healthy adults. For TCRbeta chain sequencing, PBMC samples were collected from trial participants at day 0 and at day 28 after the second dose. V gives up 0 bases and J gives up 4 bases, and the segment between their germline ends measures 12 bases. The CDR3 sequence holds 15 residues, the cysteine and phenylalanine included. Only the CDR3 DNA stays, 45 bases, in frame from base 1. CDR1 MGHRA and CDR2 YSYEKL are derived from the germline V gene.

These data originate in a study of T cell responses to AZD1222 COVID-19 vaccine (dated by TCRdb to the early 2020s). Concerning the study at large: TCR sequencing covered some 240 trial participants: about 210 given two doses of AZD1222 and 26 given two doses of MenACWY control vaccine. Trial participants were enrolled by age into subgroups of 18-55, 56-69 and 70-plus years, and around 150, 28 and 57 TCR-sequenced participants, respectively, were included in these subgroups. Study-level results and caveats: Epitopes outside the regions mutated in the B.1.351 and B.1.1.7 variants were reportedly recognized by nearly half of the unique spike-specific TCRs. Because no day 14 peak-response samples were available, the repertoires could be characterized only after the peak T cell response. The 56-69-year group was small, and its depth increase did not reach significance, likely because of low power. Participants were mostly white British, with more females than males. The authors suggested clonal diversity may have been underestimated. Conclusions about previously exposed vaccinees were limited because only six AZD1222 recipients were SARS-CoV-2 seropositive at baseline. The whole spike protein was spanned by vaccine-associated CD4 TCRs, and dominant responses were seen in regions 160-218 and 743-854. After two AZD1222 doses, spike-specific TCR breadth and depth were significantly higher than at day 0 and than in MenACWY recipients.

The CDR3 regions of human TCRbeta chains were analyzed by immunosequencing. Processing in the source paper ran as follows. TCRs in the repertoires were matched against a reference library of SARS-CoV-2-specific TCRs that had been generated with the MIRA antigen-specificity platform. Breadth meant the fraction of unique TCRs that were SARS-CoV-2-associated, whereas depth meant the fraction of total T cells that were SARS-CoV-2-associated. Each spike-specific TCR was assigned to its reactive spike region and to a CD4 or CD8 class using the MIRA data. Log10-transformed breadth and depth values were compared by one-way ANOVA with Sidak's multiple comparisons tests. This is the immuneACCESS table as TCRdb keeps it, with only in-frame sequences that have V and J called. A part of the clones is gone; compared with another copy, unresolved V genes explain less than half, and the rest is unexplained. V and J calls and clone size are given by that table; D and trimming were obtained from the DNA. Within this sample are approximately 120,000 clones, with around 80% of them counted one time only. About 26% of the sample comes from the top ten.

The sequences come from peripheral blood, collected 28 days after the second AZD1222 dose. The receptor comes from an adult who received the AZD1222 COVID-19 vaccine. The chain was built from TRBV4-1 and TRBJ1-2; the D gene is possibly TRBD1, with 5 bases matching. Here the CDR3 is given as CASSQDGGGTYGYTF. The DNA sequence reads TGCGCCAGCAGCCAAGATGGGGGAGGAACCTATGGCTACACCTTC.